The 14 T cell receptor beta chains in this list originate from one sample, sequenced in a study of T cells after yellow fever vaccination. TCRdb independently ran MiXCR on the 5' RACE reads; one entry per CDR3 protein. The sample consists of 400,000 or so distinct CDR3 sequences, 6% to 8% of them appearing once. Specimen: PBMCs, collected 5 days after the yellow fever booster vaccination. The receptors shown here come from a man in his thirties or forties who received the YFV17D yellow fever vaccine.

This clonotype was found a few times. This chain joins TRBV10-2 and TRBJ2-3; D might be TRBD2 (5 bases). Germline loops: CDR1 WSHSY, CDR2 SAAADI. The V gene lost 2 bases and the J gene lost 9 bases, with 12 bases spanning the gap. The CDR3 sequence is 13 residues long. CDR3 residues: CASSEEASGTQYF. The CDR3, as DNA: TGCGCCAGCAGTGAGGAAGCCTCGGGGACGCAGTATTTT.

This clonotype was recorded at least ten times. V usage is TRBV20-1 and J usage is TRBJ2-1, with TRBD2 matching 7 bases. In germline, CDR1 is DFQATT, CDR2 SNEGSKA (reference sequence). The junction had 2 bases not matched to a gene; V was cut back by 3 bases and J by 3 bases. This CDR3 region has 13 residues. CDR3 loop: CSASGRLYNEQFF. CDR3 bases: TGCAGTGCTAGCGGGAGGCTCTACAATGAGCAGTTCTTC.

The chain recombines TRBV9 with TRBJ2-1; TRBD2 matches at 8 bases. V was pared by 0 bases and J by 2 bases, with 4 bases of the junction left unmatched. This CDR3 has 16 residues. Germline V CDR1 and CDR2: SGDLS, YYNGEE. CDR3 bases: TGTGCCAGCAGCGTAGGGGGAGCGGGAGCCTACAATGAGCAGTTCTTC. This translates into CASSVGGAGAYNEQFF.

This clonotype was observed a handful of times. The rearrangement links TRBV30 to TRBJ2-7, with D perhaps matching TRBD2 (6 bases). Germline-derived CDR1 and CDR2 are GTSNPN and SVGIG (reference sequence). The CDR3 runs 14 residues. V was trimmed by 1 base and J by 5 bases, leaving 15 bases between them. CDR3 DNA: TGTGCCTGGAGTGGTTTGCGGGATCACCACGAGCAGTACTTC. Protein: CAWSGLRDHHEQYF.

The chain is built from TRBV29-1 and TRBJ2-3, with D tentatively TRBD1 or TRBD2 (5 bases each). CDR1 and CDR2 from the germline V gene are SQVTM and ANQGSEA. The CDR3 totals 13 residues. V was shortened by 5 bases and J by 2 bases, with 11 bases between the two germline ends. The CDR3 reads CSVRRGTTDTQYF. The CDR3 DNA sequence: TGCAGCGTTAGGCGTGGGACCACAGATACGCAGTATTTT.

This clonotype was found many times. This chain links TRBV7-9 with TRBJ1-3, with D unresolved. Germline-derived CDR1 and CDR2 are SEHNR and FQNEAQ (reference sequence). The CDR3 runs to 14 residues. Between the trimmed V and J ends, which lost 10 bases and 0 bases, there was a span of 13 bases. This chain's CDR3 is CAIDMGISGNTIYF. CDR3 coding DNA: TGTGCCATCGATATGGGGATCTCTGGAAACACCATATATTTT.

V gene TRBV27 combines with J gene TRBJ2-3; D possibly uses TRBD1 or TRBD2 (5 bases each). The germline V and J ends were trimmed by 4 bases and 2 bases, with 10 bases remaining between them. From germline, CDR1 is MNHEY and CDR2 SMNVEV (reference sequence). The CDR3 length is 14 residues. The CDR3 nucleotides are TGTGCCAGCAGTTGGGACGGTGACACAGATACGCAGTATTTT. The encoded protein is CASSWDGDTDTQYF.

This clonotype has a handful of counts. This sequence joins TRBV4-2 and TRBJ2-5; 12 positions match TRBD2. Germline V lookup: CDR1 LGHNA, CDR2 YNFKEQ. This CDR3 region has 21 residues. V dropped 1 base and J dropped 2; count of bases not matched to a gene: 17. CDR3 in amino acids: CASSQAPTLAGGASRQETQYF. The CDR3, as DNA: TGTGCCAGCAGCCAAGCTCCTACCCTAGCGGGAGGGGCTTCGAGGCAAGAGACCCAGTACTTC.

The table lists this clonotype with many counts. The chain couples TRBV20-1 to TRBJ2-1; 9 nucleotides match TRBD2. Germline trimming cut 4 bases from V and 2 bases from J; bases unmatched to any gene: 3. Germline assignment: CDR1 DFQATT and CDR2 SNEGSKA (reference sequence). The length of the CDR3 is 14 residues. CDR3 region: CSAILAGAYNEQFF. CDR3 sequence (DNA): TGCAGTGCTATCTTAGCGGGAGCCTACAATGAGCAGTTCTTC.

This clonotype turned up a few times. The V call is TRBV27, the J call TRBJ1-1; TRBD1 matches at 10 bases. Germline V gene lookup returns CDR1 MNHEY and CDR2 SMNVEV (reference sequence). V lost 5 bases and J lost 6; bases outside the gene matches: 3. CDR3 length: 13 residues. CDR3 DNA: TGTGCCAGCAGTATCGGACAGGGGGCTGAAGCTTTCTTT. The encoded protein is CASSIGQGAEAFF.

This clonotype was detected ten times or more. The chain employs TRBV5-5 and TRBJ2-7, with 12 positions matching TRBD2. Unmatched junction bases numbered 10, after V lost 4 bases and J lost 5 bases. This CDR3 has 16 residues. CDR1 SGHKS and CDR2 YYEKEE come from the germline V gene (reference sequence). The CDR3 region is CASSLPSSGRAHEQYF. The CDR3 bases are TGTGCCAGCAGCCTACCTTCTAGCGGGAGGGCCCACGAGCAGTACTTC.

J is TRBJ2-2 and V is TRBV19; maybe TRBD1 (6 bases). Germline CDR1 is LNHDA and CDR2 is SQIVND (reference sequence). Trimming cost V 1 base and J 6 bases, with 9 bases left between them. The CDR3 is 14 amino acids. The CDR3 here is CASSIGQVSGELFF. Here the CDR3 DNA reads TGTGCCAGTAGTATAGGACAGGTGTCCGGGGAGCTGTTTTTT. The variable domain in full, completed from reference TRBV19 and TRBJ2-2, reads DGGITQSPKYLFRKEGQNVTLSCEQNLNHDAMYWYRQDPGQGLRLIYYSQIVNDFQKGDIAEGYSVSREKKESFPLTVTSAQKNPTAFYLCASSIGQVSGELFFGEGSRLTVL.

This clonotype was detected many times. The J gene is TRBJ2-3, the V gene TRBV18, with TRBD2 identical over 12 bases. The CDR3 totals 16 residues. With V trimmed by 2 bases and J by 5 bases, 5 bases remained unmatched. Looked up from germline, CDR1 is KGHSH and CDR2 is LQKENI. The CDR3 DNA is TGTGCCAGCTCACCAAGTGGACTAGCGGGACTAGATACGCAGTATTTT. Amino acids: CASSPSGLAGLDTQYF.

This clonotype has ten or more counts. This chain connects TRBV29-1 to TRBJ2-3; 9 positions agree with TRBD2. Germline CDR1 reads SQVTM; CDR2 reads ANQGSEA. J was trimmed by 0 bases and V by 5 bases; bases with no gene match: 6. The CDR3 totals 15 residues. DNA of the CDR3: TGCAGCGTTCGGCCTAGCGGGGAGAGCACAGATACGCAGTATTTT. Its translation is CSVRPSGESTDTQYF.